This TCR beta chain was recovered during a study of T cell responses to AZD1222 COVID-19 vaccine. About this clone itself: The antigen is not known.

CDR1 and CDR2 (germline): SQVTM, ANQGSEA. Trimming removed 5 bases at V and 0 bases at J, with 10 bases between. CDR3 length: 13 amino acids. Overall study results and limits: It should be noted that donors were predominantly white British and more often female, and clonal diversity was possibly underestimated. Unmutated variant regions reportedly attract nearly half of all spike-specific TCRs. Repertoire samples came only from after the peak T cell response.

Some clones are missing from TCRdb's copy, which holds only in-frame ones; the method was immunoSEQ multiplex PCR. Altogether 150,000 to 200,000 clones are present, around 93% being singletons, with the ten largest covering around 1%. The chain recombines TRBV29-1 with TRBJ1-2; no clear D gene. This clonotype was obtained from an adult who received the AZD1222 COVID-19 vaccine. The sample consisted of peripheral blood, taken 28 days after the second AZD1222 dose. CDR3: CSVSGRTNYGYTF. CDR3 sequence (DNA): TGCAGCGTTAGCGGGAGGACTAACTATGGCTACACCTTC.